This T cell receptor (beta chain) appears in the sequencing data of a study of cytomegalovirus exposure and HLA in healthy donors. Germline V gene data show CDR1 as SGHRS and CDR2 as YFSETQ. CDR3 size: 14 residues. A multiplex PCR was run with 60 Vbeta primers and 13 Jbeta primers. The protocol was immunoSEQ multiplex PCR, while the TCRdb copy is restricted to in-frame clones and leaves out a portion. The profile shows some 150,000 clones, approximately 80% of them singletons. V usage is TRBV5-1 and J usage is TRBJ2-5, with 10 bases identical to TRBD2. The closer fit of TRBJ2-7 to the DNA end suggests the J call may be wrong. The TCR sequence derives from a male donor in good health and CMV-seronegative. Sequencing was performed on PBMCs. CDR3 DNA: TGCGCCAGCAGGGGGACTAGCGACTCCTACGAGCAGTACTTC. As protein: CASRGTSDSYEQYF.